The 15 T cell receptor beta chains given below trace back to one sample, sequenced in a study of blood T cell repertoires in COVID-19. The protocol was immunoSEQ multiplex PCR, while the TCRdb copy is restricted to in-frame clones and leaves out a portion. The table has 150,000 to 200,000 clones, roughly 83% seen once. The material sequenced was PBMCs or T cells enriched from blood (not recorded which). These receptors were taken from a woman aged 25 to 45 who had recovered from COVID-19.

The chain recombines TRBV7-8 with TRBJ1-5; D is perhaps TRBD1 (6 bases). In germline, CDR1 is SGHVS, CDR2 FQNEAQ. The CDR3 covers 19 residues. V was trimmed by 2 bases and J by 5 bases, leaving 25 bases between them. The CDR3 here is CASSLQRQDIWDKDQPQHF. The CDR3 region has the DNA TGTGCCAGCAGCTTACAGAGACAGGATATTTGGGATAAGGATCAGCCCCAGCATTTT. Based on the CDR3 plus reference TRBV7-8 and TRBJ1-5, the full variable domain is GAGVSQSPRYKVAKRGQDVALRCDPISGHVSLFWYQQALGQGPEFLTYFQNEAQLDKSGLPSDRFFAERPEGSVSTLKIQRTQQEDSAVYLCASSLQRQDIWDKDQPQHFGDGTRLSIL.

The rearrangement joins TRBV25-1 to TRBJ2-1, with TRBD2 identical over 8 bases. Germline V gene sequence: CDR1 MGHDK, CDR2 SYGVNS. The length of the CDR3 is 15 residues. With 3 bases clipped from V and 0 bases from J, the junction kept 1 base outside the gene matches. Here the CDR3 reads CASSDTSGSYNEQFF. The CDR3 bases are TGTGCCAGCAGTGATACTAGCGGCTCCTACAATGAGCAGTTCTTC.

Remarks on this clone: A junction end diverges from the germline sequence, so it may reflect a read error. The chain links TRBV11-2 to TRBJ1-2; possible D gene TRBD1, 6 bases. The CDR3 extends over 15 amino acids. Per germline, CDR1 SGHAT and CDR2 FQNNGV. The CDR3 sequence is CASSLDGGARVSYTF. The DNA for the CDR3 is TGTGCCAGCAGCCTAGACGGGGGGGCAAGAGTAAGCTACACCTTC.

This rearrangement joins TRBV11-2 to TRBJ1-4, with D unresolved. Per the germline V gene, CDR1 is SGHAT and CDR2 is FQNNGV. V was cut by 0 bases and J by 2 bases, with 7 bases left in between. The CDR3 is 15 amino acids. Here the CDR3 reads CASSLDSSTNEKLFF. CDR3 in DNA: TGTGCCAGCAGCTTAGATTCCTCCACTAATGAAAAACTGTTTTTT.

The chain is built from TRBV6-5 and TRBJ1-1; D unresolved. Trimming removed 0 bases at V and 0 bases at J, with 8 bases between. Per the germline V gene, CDR1 is MNHEY and CDR2 is SVGAGI. The CDR3 covers 15 residues. This CDR3 is CASSYSLQMNTEAFF. The CDR3 coding sequence is TGTGCCAGCAGTTACTCTTTGCAGATGAACACTGAAGCTTTCTTT.

Here the CDR3 reads CASSLVIGNTIYF. CDR3 in DNA: TGTGCCAGCAGTTTAGTCATTGGAAACACCATATATTTT. This chain uses TRBV12-3 or TRBV12-4 with TRBJ1-3; D unclear. This CDR3 contains 13 residues. Trimming removed 1 base at V and 3 bases at J, with 4 bases between.

The chain couples TRBV28 to TRBJ1-5; TRBD1 aligns across 8 bases. CDR3 length: 14 residues. CDR1 and CDR2 (germline): MDHEN, SYDVKM. V was pared by 6 bases and J by 5 bases, with 6 bases of the junction left unmatched. DNA of the CDR3: TGTGCCAGCAGACTCGGGACAGGCTATCAGCCCCAGCATTTT. As protein: CASRLGTGYQPQHF.

This chain uses TRBV7-8 with TRBJ2-7, with D possibly TRBD1 on 6 matching bases. CDR3 length: 21 amino acids. Trimming stripped 3 bases from V and 1 base from J, with 31 bases between. The germline V gene encodes CDR1 SGHVS and CDR2 FQNEAQ. CDR3 sequence reads: CASSFDFLGRQGSSRSYEQYF. The DNA of the CDR3 is TGTGCCAGCAGCTTCGACTTCCTGGGGCGGCAGGGGTCATCTCGGTCCTACGAGCAGTACTTC. Drawing the rest from reference TRBV7-8 and TRBJ2-7, the complete variable domain is GAGVSQSPRYKVAKRGQDVALRCDPISGHVSLFWYQQALGQGPEFLTYFQNEAQLDKSGLPSDRFFAERPEGSVSTLKIQRTQQEDSAVYLCASSFDFLGRQGSSRSYEQYFGPGTRLTVT.

V and J are TRBV6-1 and TRBJ2-7; 11 nucleotides match TRBD2. CDR1 MNHNS and CDR2 SASEGT come from the germline V gene. CDR3 size: 15 residues. With 2 bases clipped from V and 4 bases from J, the junction kept 4 bases outside the gene matches. The CDR3 sequence is CASSEFGTSGYEQYF. The CDR3 DNA is TGTGCCAGCAGTGAATTCGGGACTAGCGGTTACGAGCAGTACTTC.

The rearrangement joins TRBV7-9 to TRBJ2-3; 9 positions agree with TRBD2. The V gene's germline CDR1 is SEHNR and CDR2 FQNEAQ (reference sequence). Losses at the gene ends were 2 bases for V and 2 bases for J; bases not matched to a gene: 2. The CDR3 covers 15 residues. The CDR3 DNA is TGTGCCAGCAGCTTAACTAGCGGGTTCACAGATACGCAGTATTTT. It codes for CASSLTSGFTDTQYF.

The chain joins TRBV2 to TRBJ1-5; TRBD1 agrees at 11 bases. The CDR3 contains 14 residues. Germline V gives CDR1 SNHLY, CDR2 FYNNEI. The V segment lost 4 bases and the J segment 7 bases; nucleotides outside the gene matches: 3. DNA of the CDR3: TGTGCCAGCAGTGTTGGGACAGGGGGACAGCCCCAGCATTTT. Protein: CASSVGTGGQPQHF. Full variable domain (outside the CDR3, taken from reference TRBV2 and TRBJ1-5): EPEVTQTPSHQVTQMGQEVILRCVPISNHLYFYWYRQILGQKVEFLVSFYNNEISEKSEIFDDQFSVERPDGSNFTLKIRSTKLEDSAMYFCASSVGTGGQPQHFGDGTRLSIL.

The chain is built from TRBV5-8 and TRBJ1-1; possibly TRBD1 for D (6 bases). Germline V gives CDR1 SGHTS, CDR2 YDEGEE. The CDR3 has 13 amino acids. The V end lost 4 bases, the J end lost 1 base, and 8 bases lay between the germline ends. The CDR3 nucleotides are TGTGCCAGCAGCCGCAGGGGGAACACTGAAGCTTTCTTT. Protein product: CASSRRGNTEAFF.

This chain uses TRBV7-6 with TRBJ2-5, with a weak D call TRBD1 (5 bases). V dropped 2 bases and J dropped 2 bases, with 21 bases sitting between them. Germline lookup yields CDR1 SGHVS and CDR2 FNYEAQ. The CDR3 length is 18 residues. CDR3 amino acids: CASSLWADGWTSQETQYF. CDR3 coding DNA: TGTGCCAGCAGCTTATGGGCTGATGGGTGGACAAGTCAAGAGACCCAGTACTTC.

This clone was detected once. The CDR3 sequence: CASSSGSSYNEQFF. DNA for the CDR3: TGTGCCAGCAGTAGCGGGAGCTCCTACAATGAGCAGTTCTTC. V usage is TRBV28 and J usage is TRBJ2-1, with TRBD2 matching over 8 bases. This CDR3 contains 14 residues. V trimming: 5 bases; J trimming: 0 bases; junction bases outside the gene matches: 0. CDR1 is MDHEN, CDR2 SYDVKM, per germline.

The CDR3 coding sequence is TGCGCCAGCAGCCAGTACGGGAGATACGAGCAGTACTTC. Translating it yields CASSQYGRYEQYF. This chain joins TRBV4-1 and TRBJ2-7, with D possibly matching TRBD2 (6 bases). Germline lookup yields CDR1 MGHRA and CDR2 YSYEKL. The ends were cut back, 3 bases at V and 4 bases at J, with 10 bases in the middle. The length of the CDR3 is 13 residues.